This T cell receptor beta chain is drawn from a study of T-cell memory formation after mild COVID-19. TCRdb reprocessed the 5' RACE reads with MiXCR, giving one entry per CDR3 protein. Here the sample spans hundreds of thousands of distinct CDR3 sequences, 15% to 20% being singletons. This CDR3 comprises 12 residues. In germline, CDR1 is SGHTA, CDR2 FQGNSA. With 6 bases removed from V and 3 bases from J, the gap between germline ends came to 8 bases. This clonotype was seen a few times. The rearrangement links TRBV7-2 to TRBJ1-2, with TRBD1 as a possible D gene (5 bases). The sequence was obtained from an adult woman who had mild COVID-19 (a few samples of this study predate the infection). Cell type and time point are not known. Material for sequencing was PBMCs or a T cell subset sorted from them (not recorded which). Here the CDR3 reads CASRGVDYGYTF. The CDR3, as DNA: TGTGCCAGCAGGGGGGTGGACTATGGCTACACCTTC. The full variable domain, completed using reference TRBV7-2 and TRBJ1-2, is GAGVSQSPSNKVTEKGKDVELRCDPISGHTALYWYRQSLGQGLEFLIYFQGNSAPDKSGLPSDRFSAERTGGSVSTLTIQRTQQEDSAVYLCASRGVDYGYTFGSGTRLTVV.